The entry that follows covers one T cell receptor beta chain sequence. No antigen is known for it. This sample stems from a study of post-analysis software for immune sequencing data. Germline CDR1 reads LGHDT; CDR2 reads YNNKEL (reference sequence). The CDR3 extends over 14 amino acids. With V trimmed by 4 bases and J by 7 bases, 6 bases remained unmatched. General observations from the study: Controls showed lower frequencies than patients for a few TRBV segments, and TRBV5-6, TRBV5-1 and TRBV20-1 were among these.

The TCR beta cDNA libraries carried unique molecular identifiers. TCRdb fed the PCR reads into MiXCR, producing one record per CDR3 protein. The profile shows about 620,000 distinct CDR3 sequences, 40% to 50% of them singletons. V is TRBV3-1 and J is TRBJ1-4, with 7 bases lining up with TRBD1. The sequence derives from a girl aged 10 to 17 with multiple sclerosis. Sequencing was carried out using blood. CDR3 amino acids: CASSRGQSPEKLFF. As DNA, the CDR3 is TGTGCCAGCAGCCGGGGACAGTCTCCTGAAAAACTGTTTTTT.